This TCR beta chain emerged from a study of B cell selection in AIRE deficiency. Regarding the study as a whole: Shared Treg sequences were biased toward short CDR3s with few non-templated nucleotide insertions. Healthy donors alone shared 31.6% of 3,300 or so Treg sequences; patients alone 9% to 9.5%.

With respect to this clone: Its antigen is unidentified.

V lost 3 bases and J 4 bases, leaving 15 bases between the germline ends. The germline CDR1 and CDR2 sequences are SEHNR and FQNEAQ (reference sequence). CDR3 length: 15 amino acids. Regulatory T cells were sorted as CD4+CD25hiCD127low/negative. The data were produced by immunoSEQ multiplex PCR, yet TCRdb's version contains in-frame clones alone and is incomplete. Seen here are some 1,500 clones, less than 90% observed once, and the top ten hold 1.5% to 2%. The clonotype originates from a human donor in good health. This rearrangement joins TRBV7-9 to TRBJ2-5; weak D call: TRBD1 (6 bases). The specimen sequenced was CD4+CD25+ Tregs sorted from PBMCs. The CDR3 loop reads CASSFPDRRGETQYF. CDR3 in DNA: TGTGCCAGCAGCTTCCCGGACAGACGAGGAGAGACCCAGTACTTC. The complete variable domain, with remaining parts taken from reference TRBV7-9 and TRBJ2-5, reads DTGVSQNPRHKITKRGQNVTFRCDPISEHNRLYWYRQTLGQGPEFLTYFQNEAQLEKSRLLSDRFSAERPKGSFSTLEIQRTEQGDSAMYLCASSFPDRRGETQYFGPGTRLLVL.